This TCR beta chain was sequenced for a study of blood T cell repertoires in COVID-19. The V end was cut by 3 bases, the J end by 4 bases, with 17 bases between. The V gene's germline CDR1 is SGHRS and CDR2 YFSETQ. This CDR3 spans 15 amino acids. The table came from immunoSEQ multiplex PCR; TCRdb's copy has only in-frame clones and leaves some out. The table shows 60,000 or so clones, with around 83% occurring only once. This clone appeared a single time. The chain recombines TRBV5-1 with TRBJ2-7; the D gene is possibly TRBD2 (5 bases). Sequences were obtained from peripheral blood. The sequence was collected from a man aged 30-40 years with COVID-19, enrolled during active disease. CDR3 in amino acids: CASSSASGWRYEQYF. The CDR3 nucleotides read TGCGCCAGCAGCTCTGCTTCGGGGTGGAGGTACGAGCAGTACTTC.